Below, one T cell receptor beta chain is given with its context. This entry belongs to a study of shared clonotypes between healthy human individuals. Germline CDR1 is SGHNT and CDR2 is YENEEA. The CDR3 is 16 residues long. Trimming removed 7 bases from V and 4 bases from J; junction bases left unmatched: 9. Only CD45RO-negative cells positively selected for CCR7 counted as naive CD8 cells, so terminally differentiated effector memory CD45RA+ cells were excluded. Some clones are missing from TCRdb's copy, which holds only in-frame ones; the method was immunoSEQ multiplex PCR. The sample shows some 2.1 million clones, around 93% of them seen only once.

The clonotype comes from a man between 18 and 29 years old in good health. Some clones in this sample may be carry-over from other donors' samples. This sequence joins TRBV11-3 and TRBJ2-2; 10 bases are a match to TRBD2. The material sequenced was naive CD8+ T cells from PBMCs. The CDR3 nucleotides are TGTGCCAGCAAACCTCTAGCGGGAGAGGGCACCGGGGAGCTGTTTTTT. This encodes CASKPLAGEGTGELFF.